This entry features one TCR beta chain sequence. The antigen it binds to is not known. No qualities accompany the bases; no much larger clone lies one base away. Via the germline V gene, CDR1 is SGDLS and CDR2 YYNGEE. The CDR3, cysteine through phenylalanine, is 14 amino acids long. Solely the CDR3 DNA is kept, with 42 bases framed from the first base. V and J lose 5 bases and 4 bases, and a span of 15 bases separates them. The data derive from a study of T cell responses to AZD1222 COVID-19 vaccine (dated by TCRdb to about 2021). Regarding the complete study: AZD1222 recipients given second doses at about 4 weeks or at about 12 weeks were pooled, since spike-specific TCR depth and breadth were not found to differ between the two schedules. A total of approximately 230 trial participants underwent TCR sequencing, of whom 207 received two doses of AZD1222 and about 25 received two doses of the MenACWY control vaccine. Trial participants were enrolled into age subgroups of 18-55, 56-69 and 70-plus years, which contained roughly 140, 27 and 60 TCR-sequenced participants, respectively.

Taken with the paper, the label for time point translates to: baseline before first vaccination. Vaccinee samples were obtained from the UK trials COV001 and COV002, which included a single-blind randomized controlled phase 2/3 trial of AZD1222 (ChAdOx1 nCoV-19) in healthy adults. Trial participant PBMC samples were collected at day 0 and day 28 after the second dose for TCRbeta chain sequencing. Broad study findings and their caveats: In the small 56-69-year group, the increase in depth fell short of significance, most likely because of low power. After two AZD1222 doses, spike-specific TCR breadth and depth were significantly higher than at day 0 and than in MenACWY recipients. Participants were mostly white British, with more females than males. The authors suggested clonal diversity may have been underestimated. Conclusions about previously exposed vaccinees were limited because only six AZD1222 recipients were SARS-CoV-2 seropositive at baseline. Nearly half of unique spike-specific TCRs reportedly recognized epitopes outside regions mutated in the B.1.351 and B.1.1.7 variants. Vaccine-associated CD4 TCRs spanned the whole spike protein, with dominant responses in regions 160-218 and 743-854. Because no samples from the day 14 peak response were available, repertoires could be characterized only after the peak T cell response.

The CDR3 regions of human TCRbeta chains were analyzed by immunosequencing. On the authors' methods: Repertoire TCRs were checked for matches against a reference library of SARS-CoV-2-specific TCRs that had been generated using the MIRA antigen-specificity platform. Breadth was defined as the fraction of unique TCRs that were SARS-CoV-2-associated, and depth was defined as the fraction of total T cells that were SARS-CoV-2-associated. Using the MIRA data, every spike-specific TCR was mapped to the spike region that the TCR reacted to and assigned to either a CD4 or a CD8 class. Log10-transformed breadth and depth values were compared by one-way ANOVA with Sidak's multiple comparisons tests. TCRdb retrieved this table from immuneACCESS and kept in-frame rearrangements only. Not all clones are present; in checked studies, unresolved V genes account for under half, and no reason is known for the remainder. V, J and clone size were drawn from that table, and D and trimming were deduced from the DNA. The sample yields tens of thousands of clones; approximately 86% were counted once. The ten largest account for roughly 5.8% of the sample.

This receptor was obtained from an adult in good health. The sequence links TRBV9 to TRBJ1-1; possibly the D gene is TRBD1, per 5 matching bases. The sequenced sample was peripheral blood, obtained on day 0 of AZD1222 vaccination. CDR3 loop: CASRPPGGGTEAFF. The sequence in DNA is TGTGCCAGCAGGCCGCCCGGGGGGGGCACTGAAGCTTTCTTT.